These 17 T cell receptor beta chains were sequenced from one sample in a study of T cells in women clearing cervical HPV infection. This table comes from immunoSEQ multiplex PCR, and its TCRdb copy is limited to in-frame clones, with some not included. The sample has fewer than 30,000 clones; the top ten hold 6.6%. Sequenced input: blood buffy coat. All receptors come from a woman aged 18-70 years with a cervical HPV16 infection that either progressed to CIN3+ or cleared (not recorded which).

With regard to this clone: The read ends 3 residues early relative to the CDR3; the germline J gene fills the gap. The chain uses TRBV19 and TRBJ2-1; 7 bases agree with TRBD1. The germline V gene encodes CDR1 LNHDA and CDR2 SQIVND (reference sequence). The CDR3 contains 15 residues. V lost 3 bases to trimming and J lost 2 bases; unmatched junction nucleotides: 4. CDR3 region: CASSIGQGAYNEQFF. Incomplete CDR3 DNA: TGTGCCAGTAGTATTGGGCAGGGGGCCTACAATGAG.

On this clone: The read ends 3 residues before the CDR3 terminus; that terminus is restored from the germline J gene. The V and J genes are TRBV20-1 and TRBJ2-5, with D perhaps matching TRBD1 (6 bases). CDR1 is DFQATT and CDR2 is SNEGSKA in the germline V gene (reference sequence). The CDR3 runs to 13 residues. V lost 3 bases and J 5 bases, leaving 13 bases between the germline ends. This chain's CDR3 is CSASSVGGETQYF. The sequenced CDR3 bases are TGCAGTGCTAGTTCAGTAGGGGGTGAGACC.

A note on this clone: The read comes to an end 3 residues before the CDR3 does, leaving the germline J gene to fill in the end. V gene TRBV20-1 combines with J gene TRBJ2-3; weak D call: TRBD1 (6 bases). Germline CDR1 DFQATT, CDR2 SNEGSKA (reference sequence). Between the trimmed V and J ends, which lost 3 bases and 6 bases, there was a span of 16 bases. This CDR3 region has 14 residues. CDR3 amino acids: CSASRTGYGDTQYF. The DNA read from the CDR3 is TGCAGTGCTAGCCGAACAGGGTACGGGGATACG.

To note about this clone: Read coverage stops 3 residues before the CDR3 terminus; the germline J gene supplies the remainder. The chain links TRBV2 to TRBJ2-1; 10 bases fit TRBD2. V was pared by 9 bases and J by 4 bases, with 9 bases of the junction left unmatched. The CDR3 totals 15 residues. CDR1 SNHLY and CDR2 FYNNEI come from the germline V gene. The CDR3 loop is CASERTSGLYNEQFF. The sequenced part of the CDR3 DNA is TGTGCCAGTGAACGGACTAGCGGCTTATACAATGAG.

Concerning this clone itself: The read stops 3 residues short of the end of the CDR3; the missing end is completed from the germline J gene. V usage is TRBV7-9 and J usage is TRBJ1-2; D is uncertain. The length of the CDR3 is 13 residues. The germline gives CDR1 SEHNR, CDR2 FQNEAQ (reference sequence). The part of the CDR3 DNA that was read is TGTGCCAGCAGTGAGGATAGCACCTACGAC. Protein: CASSEDSTYD. From start to end, the CDR3 is CASSEDSTYDYTF.

As concerns this clone: The CDR3 is cut off 3 residues early in the read; its end comes from the germline J gene. This chain links TRBV5-4 with TRBJ2-6; 8 bases fit TRBD2. In germline, CDR1 is SGHNT, CDR2 YYREEE (reference sequence). Trimming cost V 6 bases and J 4 bases; bases outside gene matches: 6. The CDR3 contains 15 residues. The CDR3 DNA, read in part, is TGTGCCAGCACGGGGGGGGCGAGGGGGGCCAACGTC. This sequence encodes CASTGGARGANV. The full-length CDR3 reads as CASTGGARGANVLTF.

Notes on this clone: The read is 3 residues too short to cover the CDR3 end, so that end is filled in from the germline J gene. The chain carries TRBV7-9 and TRBJ2-4, with D uncertain. The CDR3 consists of 13 residues. Germline V CDR1 and CDR2: SEHNR, FQNEAQ (reference sequence). CDR3 sequence: CASSHTLESGQYF. CDR3 DNA (partial): TGTGCCAGCAGCCATACGTTAGAGTCTGGT. The full variable domain, in which reference TRBV7-9 and TRBJ2-4 provide the parts outside the CDR3, is DTGVSQNPRHKITKRGQNVTFRCDPISEHNRLYWYRQTLGQGPEFLTYFQNEAQLEKSRLLSDRFSAERPKGSFSTLEIQRTEQGDSAMYLCASSHTLESGQYFGAGTRLSVL.

On this clone itself: The CDR3 extends 3 residues past the end of the read, so its final part is completed from the germline J gene. The rearrangement joins TRBV6-1 to TRBJ2-3, with D unclear. The CDR3 totals 16 residues. Germline CDR1 and CDR2: MNHNS and SASEGT. Incomplete CDR3 DNA: TGTGCCAGCAGTGAACATGACACCCAAGGTGTCCAGCCG. It is translated as CASSEHDTQGVQP. The full CDR3 protein reads CASSEHDTQGVQPQYF.

About this clone itself: The CDR3 extends 3 residues past the end of the read, so its final part is completed from the germline J gene. The V call is TRBV4-1, the J call TRBJ2-2, with TRBD2 as a possible D gene (5 bases). V was cut by 2 bases and J by 6 bases, with 16 bases left in between. Germline V gene lookup returns CDR1 MGHRA and CDR2 YSYEKL. This CDR3 region has 16 residues. The CDR3 spells CASSQSGGSLAGELFF. Partial CDR3 DNA: TGCGCCAGCAGCCAAAGCGGAGGCTCCCTCGCCGGGGAG.

Comment on this clone: The observed sequence ends 3 residues before the CDR3 terminus, with the missing tail filled in from the germline J gene. V gene TRBV5-1 combines with J gene TRBJ2-1; the D is unclear. Germline V CDR1 and CDR2: SGHRS, YFSETQ. V shed 2 bases and J shed 0 bases, with 9 bases lying between them. This CDR3 is built from 15 residues. The CDR3 spells CASSFTTSSYNEQFF. CDR3 bases read: TGCGCCAGCAGCTTCACTACAAGCTCCTACAATGAG.

With regard to this clone: The read ends 3 residues shy of where the CDR3 ends; the end is completed using the germline J gene. The chain has TRBV14 and TRBJ2-3; 9 bases fit TRBD1. The CDR3 is made up of 20 amino acids. Germline V gives CDR1 SGHDN, CDR2 FVKESK. CDR3 DNA, as far as it was read: TGTGCCAGCAGCCAAGTCGGCCACTCGGGGACAGGGCCATGTCAAGAGACG. Translation gives CASSQVGHSGTGPCQET. The whole CDR3 is CASSQVGHSGTGPCQETQYF.

Details on this clone: Read data end 3 residues before the CDR3 end; the end is taken from the germline J gene. V gene TRBV12-3 or TRBV12-4 combines with J gene TRBJ2-2; D is ambiguous. The germline V and J ends were trimmed by 6 bases and 6 bases, with 5 bases remaining between them. The CDR3 totals 11 residues. The covered CDR3 bases are TGTGCCAGCAGAACTGCCGGGGAG. It codes for CASRTAGE. The complete CDR3 protein is CASRTAGELFF.

Regarding this clone: The read ends 3 residues early relative to the CDR3; the germline J gene fills the gap. This rearrangement joins TRBV13 to TRBJ2-1, with TRBD2 matching 14 bases. The germline CDR1 and CDR2 sequences are PRHDT and FYEKMQ (reference sequence). The CDR3 has 20 residues. Losses at the gene ends were 4 bases for V and 5 bases for J; bases not matched to a gene: 16. CDR3 DNA (partial): TGTGCCAGCAGCTCAAGTTTGGGACTAGCGGGAGCGTCACCAAACAATGAG. Its protein is CASSSSLGLAGASPNNE. The whole CDR3 protein reads CASSSSLGLAGASPNNEQFF.

Remarks on this clone: The read halts 3 residues ahead of the CDR3 end, with the missing end drawn from the germline J gene. J is TRBJ1-2 and V is TRBV7-6; D is ambiguous. The CDR3 has 12 amino acids. Germline V gives CDR1 SGHVS, CDR2 FNYEAQ. The CDR3 sequence is CASSQAANDYTF. The CDR3 DNA, read in part, is TGTGCCAGCAGTCAAGCGGCCAATGAC.

Worth noting for this clone: The read ends 3 residues early relative to the CDR3; the germline J gene fills the gap. The chain carries TRBV10-1 and TRBJ1-1, with a tentative D call TRBD1 (6 bases). Germline loops: CDR1 WNHNN, CDR2 SYGVQD (reference sequence). Trimming removed 3 bases from V and 0 bases from J, with 11 bases in between. The CDR3 extends over 15 amino acids. CDR3 amino acids: CASSDSTGMNTEAFF. Incomplete CDR3 DNA: TGCGCCAGCAGTGACTCGACAGGCATGAACACTGAA.

Comments on this clone: From the germline J gene comes the end of the CDR3, since the read stops 3 residues before it. The gene calls are TRBV7-8 and TRBJ1-5, with D possibly being TRBD1 (6 bases). With 4 bases removed from V and 8 bases from J, the gap between germline ends came to 9 bases. Germline V CDR1 and CDR2: SGHVS, FQNEAQ. CDR3 length: 12 residues. The sequenced part of the CDR3 DNA is TGTGCCAGCAGCTGGACAGTGGAGCCC. This sequence encodes CASSWTVEP. The whole CDR3 sequence reads CASSWTVEPQHF.

With respect to this clone: Coverage ceases 3 residues before the CDR3 finishes, and the germline J gene fills in the end. The V gene is TRBV29-1, the J gene TRBJ1-1, with a tentative D call TRBD1 (6 bases). V lost 7 bases, J lost 5 bases, and 20 bases lay in between. This CDR3 spans 14 amino acids. The V gene's germline CDR1 is SQVTM and CDR2 ANQGSEA. The DNA read from the CDR3 is TGCAGCGCCCACGTGGGGGCCGGGCAAACTGAA. Its protein product is CSAHVGAGQTE. The full CDR3 reads CSAHVGAGQTEAFF.